Below are 17 T cell receptor beta chains sequenced from a single sample in a study of sequential checkpoint blockade in melanoma (dated by TCRdb to about 2019). In light of the paper, this sample's treatment or condition label describes: randomized to nivolumab then ipilimumab (arm A) or the reverse (arm B). Library generation was performed with the immunoSEQ multiplex PCR assay. This is the immuneACCESS table as TCRdb keeps it, with only in-frame sequences that have V and J called. A part of the clones is gone; compared with another copy, unresolved V genes explain less than half, and the rest is unexplained. Recorded for this sample are some 35,000 clones; more than 70% of them occurred a single time. Over 10% of the sample belongs to the ten largest clones. Sequencing was performed on CD8+ T cells sorted from blood (inferred from file names), taken from a patient given nivolumab and ipilimumab in sequence. These receptors all come from a human donor with melanoma.

V and J are TRBV27 and TRBJ2-3, with D tentatively TRBD2 (6 bases). V was cut by 4 bases and J by 5 bases, with 19 bases left in between. The length of the CDR3 is 16 residues. From germline, CDR1 is MNHEY and CDR2 SMNVEV (reference sequence). The CDR3 DNA reads TGTGCCAGCAGTTCCGTGTCGGGAGTGGCTGAAGATACGCAGTATTTT. Amino acid sequence: CASSSVSGVAEDTQYF.

The chain joins TRBV7-3 to TRBJ2-3, with 12 bases fitting TRBD2. CDR3 length equals 16 residues. CDR1 is SGHTA, CDR2 FQGTGA, per germline. With V trimmed by 7 bases and J by 1 base, 6 bases remained unmatched. The DNA of the CDR3 is TGTGCCAGCAACCCAGGGACTAGCGGGCGCACAGATACGCAGTATTTT. It is translated as CASNPGTSGRTDTQYF.

CDR3 protein: CSVGQPLNTEAFF. The CDR3 DNA sequence: TGCAGCGTTGGACAGCCCTTGAACACTGAAGCTTTCTTT. The chain is built from TRBV29-1 and TRBJ1-1; a possible D gene is TRBD1 (5 bases). Per the germline V gene, CDR1 is SQVTM and CDR2 is ANQGSEA. This CDR3 region has 13 residues. Trimming left V 4 bases short and J 0 bases short, with 9 bases between.

This chain joins TRBV5-6 and TRBJ2-1; 7 nucleotides agree with TRBD1. J lost 2 bases, V lost 4 bases, and 6 bases had no gene match. The germline V gene encodes CDR1 SGHDT and CDR2 YYEEEE. The CDR3 runs 15 residues. CDR3 region: CASSRWTGTYNEQFF. The CDR3 region has the DNA TGTGCCAGCAGCAGATGGACAGGAACCTACAATGAGCAGTTCTTC.

CDR3 sequence (DNA): TGTGCCAGCAGCTTAGGAGCGGGAGGGCCGATGGAGACCCAGTACTTC. Translation gives CASSLGAGGPMETQYF. The V call is TRBV7-8, the J call TRBJ2-5, with TRBD2 matching over 10 bases. J was trimmed by 5 bases and V by 1 base; bases with no gene match: 7. CDR1 is SGHVS, CDR2 FQNEAQ, per germline. The CDR3 has 16 amino acids.

The chain links TRBV9 to TRBJ2-3; the match to TRBD2 covers 9 bases. The germline gives CDR1 SGDLS, CDR2 YYNGEE. V dropped 0 bases and J dropped 4; count of bases not matched to a gene: 3. CDR3 length: 15 residues. CDR3 sequence: CASSVEGTSPDTQYF. CDR3 sequence (DNA): TGTGCCAGCAGCGTAGAGGGGACTAGCCCAGATACGCAGTATTTT.

This clone has more than one count but fewer than ten. The sample has other DNA sequences that encode this CDR3 too. The rearrangement joins TRBV9 to TRBJ1-2; TRBD1 matches at 7 bases. The trim removed 0 bases at V and 3 bases at J, leaving 8 bases unmatched. CDR1 SGDLS and CDR2 YYNGEE come from the germline V gene. The CDR3 is made up of 16 amino acids. CDR3: CASSVEDSRGYYGYTF. CDR3 coding DNA: TGTGCCAGCAGCGTAGAGGATAGCAGGGGGTACTATGGCTACACCTTC.

J is TRBJ2-1 and V is TRBV7-3, with D possibly TRBD2 on 5 matching bases. Germline V gene sequence: CDR1 SGHTA, CDR2 FQGTGA. The germline V and J ends were trimmed by 3 bases and 10 bases, with 7 bases remaining between them. This CDR3 has 11 amino acids. Here the CDR3 DNA reads TGTGCCAGCAGCTTGGGCGGGGAGCAGTTCTTC. This codes for CASSLGGEQFF. Variable domain in full (rest from reference TRBV7-3 and TRBJ2-1): GAGVSQTPSNKVTEKGKYVELRCDPISGHTALYWYRQSLGQGPEFLIYFQGTGAADDSGLPNDRFFAVRPEGSVSTLKIQRTERGDSAVYLCASSLGGEQFFGPGTRLTVL.

This chain joins TRBV18 and TRBJ1-2, with TRBD1 matching over 7 bases. This CDR3 contains 18 residues. Looked up from germline, CDR1 is KGHSH and CDR2 is LQKENI. Losses at the gene ends were 5 bases for V and 3 bases for J; bases not matched to a gene: 18. The CDR3: CASSMTPSEGATYYGYTF. The CDR3 DNA follows: TGTGCCAGCTCAATGACCCCCAGTGAGGGGGCGACCTACTATGGCTACACCTTC.

This sequence joins TRBV29-1 and TRBJ2-7, with TRBD2 identical over 8 bases. Germline trimming cut 3 bases from V and 6 bases from J; bases unmatched to any gene: 10. The CDR3 has 14 residues. Germline V gene sequence: CDR1 SQVTM, CDR2 ANQGSEA. CDR3: CSVEGLGVPSEQYV. The CDR3 region has the DNA TGCAGCGTTGAGGGACTAGGAGTTCCCAGCGAGCAGTACGTC.

The rearrangement uses TRBV6-5 and TRBJ1-2; 8 bases fit TRBD1. Trimming at V came to 6 bases and at J to 8 bases, leaving 14 bases not matched to a gene. The germline gives CDR1 MNHEY, CDR2 SVGAGI. There are 15 residues in the CDR3. The CDR3 sequence: CASRSGTGSFWGYTF. In DNA, the CDR3 is TGTGCCAGCAGGTCCGGGACAGGCTCCTTTTGGGGCTACACCTTC.

The chain links TRBV27 to TRBJ1-5, with a possible D match to TRBD1 (6 bases). This CDR3 has 13 amino acids. Looked up from germline, CDR1 is MNHEY and CDR2 is SMNVEV (reference sequence). Trimming took off 3 bases at V and 7 bases at J, with 10 bases between the two ends. The CDR3 loop is CASSFTGSQPQHF. The CDR3 DNA reads TGTGCCAGCAGTTTTACAGGGTCCCAGCCCCAGCATTTT.

The chain is built from TRBV27 and TRBJ2-2; no clear D gene. V shed 5 bases and J shed 1 base, with 14 bases lying between them. Germline loops: CDR1 MNHEY, CDR2 SMNVEV (reference sequence). This CDR3 region has 16 residues. This CDR3 reads CASSPPPSLNTGELFF. For the CDR3, the DNA is TGTGCCAGCAGTCCCCCCCCGTCCTTGAACACCGGGGAGCTGTTTTTT.

The genes are TRBV10-2 and TRBJ1-5; tentative D call: TRBD1 (6 bases). The CDR3 runs to 15 residues. Trimming removed 1 base from V and 0 bases from J, with 7 bases in between. Germline V gene data show CDR1 as WSHSY and CDR2 as SAAADI. CDR3 sequence (DNA): TGCGCCAGCAGTGAGTACAGGGCTAGCAATCAGCCCCAGCATTTT. It codes for CASSEYRASNQPQHF.

The genes are TRBV7-9 and TRBJ2-3; 10 bases are a match to TRBD2. The CDR3 has 18 amino acids. Germline V CDR1 and CDR2: SEHNR, FQNEAQ (reference sequence). Unmatched junction bases numbered 8, after V lost 1 base and J lost 1 base. This chain's CDR3 is CASSLEWLAGAGTDTQYF. The CDR3 DNA follows: TGTGCCAGCAGCTTAGAATGGCTAGCGGGAGCGGGCACAGATACGCAGTATTTT.

The chain uses TRBV5-1 and TRBJ1-6; 7 bases map to TRBD1. The V and J ends lost 3 bases and 13 bases, in that order; junction bases with no gene match: 22. Germline assignment: CDR1 SGHRS and CDR2 YFSETQ. The CDR3 runs to 18 residues. CDR3 nucleotide sequence: TGCGCCAGCAGCTCCCAACCACTCGACAGGGTATCTTTAACTCCCCTCCACTTT. Residues: CASSSQPLDRVSLTPLHF.

This rearrangement joins TRBV19 to TRBJ2-3; tentative D call: TRBD2 (6 bases). The V end was cut by 7 bases, the J end by 4 bases, with 15 bases between. The CDR3 sequence is 14 residues long. Germline V gives CDR1 LNHDA, CDR2 SQIVND (reference sequence). CDR3 nucleotide sequence: TGTGCCAGTATGGACTATTTCGTGCCAGATACGCAGTATTTT. This translates into CASMDYFVPDTQYF.